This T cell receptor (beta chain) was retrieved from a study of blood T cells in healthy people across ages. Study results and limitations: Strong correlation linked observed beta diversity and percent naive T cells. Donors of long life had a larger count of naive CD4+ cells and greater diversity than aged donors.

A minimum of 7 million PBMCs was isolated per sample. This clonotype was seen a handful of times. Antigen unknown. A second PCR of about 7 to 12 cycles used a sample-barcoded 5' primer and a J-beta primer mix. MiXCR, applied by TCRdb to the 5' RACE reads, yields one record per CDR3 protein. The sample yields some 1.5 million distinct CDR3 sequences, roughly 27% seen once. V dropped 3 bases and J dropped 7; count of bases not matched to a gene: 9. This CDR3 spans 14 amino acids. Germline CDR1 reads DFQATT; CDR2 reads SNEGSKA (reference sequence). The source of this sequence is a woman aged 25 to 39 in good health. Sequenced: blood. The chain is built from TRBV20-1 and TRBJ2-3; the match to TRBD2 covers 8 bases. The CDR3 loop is CSARASGRENTQYF. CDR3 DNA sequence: TGCAGTGCTAGGGCGAGCGGGAGAGAAAATACGCAGTATTTT.